This record concerns one T cell receptor (beta chain) sequence. The antigen is unknown. With template switching, a universal primer site was added, and the cDNA carried unique molecular identifiers. From the 5' RACE reads, TCRdb called clonotypes with MiXCR, one entry per CDR3 protein. This repertoire shows roughly 350,000 distinct CDR3 sequences, roughly 12% found once; its top ten account for 7.2%. The data belong to a study of identical twins. Findings and caveats of the study: Cord blood's abundant beta clonotypes had fewer insertions, unlike memory repertoires.

V was trimmed by 0 bases and J by 7 bases, leaving 22 bases between them. The CDR3 extends over 17 amino acids. Germline-derived CDR1 and CDR2 are SGHKS and YYEKEE (reference sequence). These data were also filed under a second study, of yellow fever vaccine responses in identical twins.

The chain has TRBV5-5 and TRBJ1-2; no reliable D call. Sequencing was carried out using CD8+ T cells sorted from blood. The receptor's source is a woman between 18 and 29 years old in good health. The CDR3 bases are TGTGCCAGCAGCTTGGACCCGGAAGCAGAAGGAGTTGGTGGCTACACCTTC. Translated: CASSLDPEAEGVGGYTF. Combining the CDR3 with reference TRBV5-5 and TRBJ1-2 gives the whole variable domain DAGVTQSPTHLIKTRGQQVTLRCSPISGHKSVSWYQQVLGQGPQFIFQYYEKEERGRGNFPDRFSARQFPNYSSELNVNALLLGDSALYLCASSLDPEAEGVGGYTFGSGTRLTVV.